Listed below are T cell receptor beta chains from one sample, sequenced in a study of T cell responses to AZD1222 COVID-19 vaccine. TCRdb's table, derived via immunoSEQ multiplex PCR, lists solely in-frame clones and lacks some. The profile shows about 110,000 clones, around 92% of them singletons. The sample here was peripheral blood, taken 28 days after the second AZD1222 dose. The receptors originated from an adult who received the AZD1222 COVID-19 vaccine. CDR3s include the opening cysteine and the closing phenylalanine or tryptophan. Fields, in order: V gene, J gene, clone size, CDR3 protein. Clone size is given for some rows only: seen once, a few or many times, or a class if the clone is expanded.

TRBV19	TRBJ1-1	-	CASSRSWRRVVGVDTEAFF
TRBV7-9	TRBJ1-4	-	CASSLRVSNEKLFF
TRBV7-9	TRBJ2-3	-	CASSSITSGGTTDTQYF
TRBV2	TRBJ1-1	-	CASRGAGTEAFF
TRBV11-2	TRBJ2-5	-	CASSLGLSPSHQETQYF
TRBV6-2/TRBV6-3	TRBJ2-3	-	CASSYLGTGTDTQYF
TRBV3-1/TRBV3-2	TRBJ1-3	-	CASSQDPSTGNTIYF
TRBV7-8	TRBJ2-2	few	CVIRGRGTGELFF
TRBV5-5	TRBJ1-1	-	CASSLTTGTEAFF
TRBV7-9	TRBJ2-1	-	CASSSPGPYNEQFF
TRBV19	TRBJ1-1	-	CASSTGQGLEAFF
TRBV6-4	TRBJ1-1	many	CASSTGTENTEAFF
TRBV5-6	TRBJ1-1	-	CASSLDRDTEAFF
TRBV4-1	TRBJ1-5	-	CASSQVRGPSNQPQHF
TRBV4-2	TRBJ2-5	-	CASSQDRGRGETQYF
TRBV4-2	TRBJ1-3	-	CASSQDPGAGNTIYF
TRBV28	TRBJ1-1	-	CASSLWGVITEAFF
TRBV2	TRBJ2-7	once	CASSSYEQYF
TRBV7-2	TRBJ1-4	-	CASSRDATNEKLFF
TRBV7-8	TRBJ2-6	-	CASSPRTGGSGANVLTF
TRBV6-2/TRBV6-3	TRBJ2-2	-	CASSTENTGELFF
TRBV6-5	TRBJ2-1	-	CASSYSTGNTYNEQFF
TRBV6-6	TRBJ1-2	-	CASSYPSDRGNYGYTF
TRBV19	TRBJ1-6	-	CASTGQGGNSPLHF
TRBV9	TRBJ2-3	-	CASSVATSGRTDTQYF
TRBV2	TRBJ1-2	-	CASSGDRNYGYTF
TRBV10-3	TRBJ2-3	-	CASNAQLAGSSTDTQYF
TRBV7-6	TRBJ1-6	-	CASSSTGPGYNSPLHF
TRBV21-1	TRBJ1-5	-	CASSKDDETYSNQPQHF
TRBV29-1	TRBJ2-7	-	CSVVLVSGGSEYEQYF
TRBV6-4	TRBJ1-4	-	CAPEGLFF
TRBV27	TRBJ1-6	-	CASSSSGTVLNSPLHF
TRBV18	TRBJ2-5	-	CASSPGDWQYF
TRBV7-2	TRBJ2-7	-	CASSPSYEQYF
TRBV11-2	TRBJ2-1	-	CASSLLQGAYNEQFF
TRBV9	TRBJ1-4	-	CASSPNNSGEKLFF
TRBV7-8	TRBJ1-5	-	CASSLGLDNQPQHF
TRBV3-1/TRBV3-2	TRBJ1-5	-	CASSQGRVSNQPQHF
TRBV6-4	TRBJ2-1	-	CASSASGGHNNEQFF
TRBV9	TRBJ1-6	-	CASSLQGAYNSPLHF
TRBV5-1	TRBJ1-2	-	CASSPDRGLNYGYTF
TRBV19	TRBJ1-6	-	CASSIDLVYRDRVFSPLHF
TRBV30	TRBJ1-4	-	CAWSATNEKLFF
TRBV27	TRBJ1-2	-	CASSSHLQGSFNYGYTF
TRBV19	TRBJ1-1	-	CASRPGTENTEAFF
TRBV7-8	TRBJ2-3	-	CASSFRDRVSADTQYF
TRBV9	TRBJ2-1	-	CATSGAGDNEQFF
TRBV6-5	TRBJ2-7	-	CASVAGASYEQYF
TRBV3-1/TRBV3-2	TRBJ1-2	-	CASSQSGGGYTF
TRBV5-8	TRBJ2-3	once	CASSSGQGSGSWADTQYF
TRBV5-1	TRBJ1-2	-	CASSQGQGMYNGYTF
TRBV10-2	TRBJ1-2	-	CASSNNGGGYTF